A single sample is the source of the 12 T cell receptor beta chains below, sequenced in a study of T cells expressing NK-cell markers. TCRdb reprocessed the 5' RACE reads, keeping one entry per CDR3 protein, no DNA. This table holds around 140,000 distinct CDR3 sequences. Material: blood T cells: a sorted CD56 or NKG2C T cell subset, CD4+ or CD8+ T cells, or bulk PBMC T cells (not recorded which). The receptors stem from a man between 18 and 29 years old in good health.

The rearrangement links TRBV6-5 to TRBJ2-5; TCRdb lists TRBD2, though no DNA is available to test this call. This CDR3 has 15 amino acids. Germline assignment: CDR1 MNHEY and CDR2 SVGAGI. The CDR3 protein is CASRKTTSGQETQYF.

The chain carries TRBV25-1 and TRBJ2-5; the TCRdb call, TRBD2, lacks DNA for checking. Germline assignment: CDR1 MGHDK and CDR2 SYGVNS. The CDR3 spans 14 residues. The chain's CDR3 is CASSHSGSGETQYF.

The V gene is TRBV7-8, the J gene TRBJ2-3. The length of the CDR3 is 15 residues. Per germline, CDR1 SGHVS and CDR2 FQNEAQ. This CDR3 reads CASSLLLGNTDTQYF.

The chain has TRBV12-3 or TRBV12-4 and TRBJ2-2. The CDR3 covers 13 residues. CDR3 in amino acids: CASRSLGAGELFF.

The chain couples TRBV7-9 to TRBJ2-1; with no DNA, the TCRdb D assignment of TRBD1 cannot be verified. Germline V gene data show CDR1 as SEHNR and CDR2 as FQNEAQ (reference sequence). CDR3 length: 12 residues. This CDR3 reads CASSLDSREQFF.

The chain links TRBV6-2 or TRBV6-3 to TRBJ2-1; lacking DNA, the TRBD1 call made by TCRdb goes unchecked. The germline V gene has CDR1 MNHEY and CDR2 SVGEGT. The CDR3 consists of 15 residues. CDR3 loop: CASSYFGTGVNEQFF.

CDR3 protein: CASSALQISVTDTQYF. The V and J genes are TRBV7-2 and TRBJ2-3. This CDR3 is built from 16 residues. Germline V gives CDR1 SGHTA, CDR2 FQGNSA.

The chain combines TRBV6-5 with TRBJ2-1; TCRdb picks TRBD2, but there is no DNA to check that call. Germline V gives CDR1 MNHEY, CDR2 SVGAGI. The CDR3 has 19 residues. The CDR3 reads CASSYDPRTYGFSGNEQFF.

The chain joins TRBV11-2 to TRBJ2-7. Germline CDR1 is SGHAT and CDR2 is FQNNGV. This CDR3 is built from 13 residues. CDR3 amino acids: CASSLEDGYEQYF. The variable domain in full, with the rest retrieved from reference TRBV11-2 and TRBJ2-7, is EAGVAQSPRYKIIEKRQSVAFWCNPISGHATLYWYQQILGQGPKLLIQFQNNGVVDDSQLPKDRFSAERLKGVDSTLKIQPAKLEDSAVYLCASSLEDGYEQYFGPGTRLTVT.

The chain is built from TRBV12-3 or TRBV12-4 and TRBJ1-3; TCRdb gives TRBD1 as the D gene, but with no DNA this cannot be confirmed. This CDR3 has 16 residues. The CDR3 protein is CASRGTGIWDGNTIYF.

The gene calls are TRBV11-2 and TRBJ2-3; TCRdb returns TRBD2, unconfirmable since there is no DNA. CDR3 size: 19 residues. The V gene's germline CDR1 is SGHAT and CDR2 FQNNGV. CDR3 loop: CASSKLAGGGFGSTDTQYF.

CDR3 amino acids: CASSQSQGYNEQFF. The V call is TRBV14, the J call TRBJ2-1; without DNA, the TCRdb call of TRBD1 cannot be checked. The CDR3 extends over 14 amino acids. CDR1 is SGHDN, CDR2 FVKESK, per germline.